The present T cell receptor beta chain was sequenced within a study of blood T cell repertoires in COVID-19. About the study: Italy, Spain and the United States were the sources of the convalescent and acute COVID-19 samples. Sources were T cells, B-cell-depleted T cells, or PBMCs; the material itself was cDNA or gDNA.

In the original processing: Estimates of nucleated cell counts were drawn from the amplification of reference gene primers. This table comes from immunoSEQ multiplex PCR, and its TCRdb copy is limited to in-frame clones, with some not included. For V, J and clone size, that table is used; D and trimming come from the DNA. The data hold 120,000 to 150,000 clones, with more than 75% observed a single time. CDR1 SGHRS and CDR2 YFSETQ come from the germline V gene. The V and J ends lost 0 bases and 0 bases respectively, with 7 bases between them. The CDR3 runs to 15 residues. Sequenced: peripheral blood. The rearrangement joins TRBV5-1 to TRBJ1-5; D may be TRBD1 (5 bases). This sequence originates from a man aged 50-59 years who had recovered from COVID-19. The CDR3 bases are TGCGCCAGCAGCTTGGTAGGGGCTAGCAATCAGCCCCAGCATTTT. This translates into CASSLVGASNQPQHF. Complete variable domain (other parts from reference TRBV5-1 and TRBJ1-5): KAGVTQTPRYLIKTRGQQVTLSCSPISGHRSVSWYQQTPGQGLQFLFEYFSETQRNKGNFPGRFSGRQFSNSRSEMNVSTLELGDSALYLCASSLVGASNQPQHFGDGTRLSIL.